This TCR beta chain came from a study of blood T cell repertoires in COVID-19. Study summary: Acute and convalescent COVID-19 specimens originated in the United States, Italy and Spain. PBMCs, B-cell-depleted T cells, or T cells were the source of the cDNA or gDNA that made up the material.

Seattle's enrolled individuals joined amid active infection and were then monitored longitudinally. Per the original methods: Estimation of nucleated cell counts relied on the amplification of reference gene primers. TCRdb's copy holds only in-frame clones and misses some; the assay was immunoSEQ multiplex PCR. The DNA gave D and trimming, while V, J and clone size come from that table. The sample holds 100,000 to 150,000 clones; around 89% are singletons and the top ten take 3.8%. This CDR3 is built from 15 residues. The germline CDR1 and CDR2 sequences are MNHEY and SVGAGI. J gave up 0 bases and V 8 bases, and 6 bases lay outside the gene matches.

The chain uses TRBV6-5 and TRBJ2-2, with 7 nucleotides matching TRBD1. The sample comprised peripheral blood. This TCR came from a woman aged 60-75 years with COVID-19, enrolled during active disease. The CDR3 nucleotides are TGTGCCAGCCGTCGGGACAGCGCGAACACCGGGGAGCTGTTTTTT. Encoded protein: CASRRDSANTGELFF.